This TCR beta chain appears in the sequencing data of a study of post-analysis software for immune sequencing data. Study-level findings and limits: The study found significantly lower normalized Chao1 diversity in multiple sclerosis patients than in controls. A handful of TRBV segments were significantly more frequent in patients than in controls. TRBV5-6, TRBV5-1 and TRBV20-1 were among these segments.

As to this clonotype: The antigen is undetermined.

With 6 bases removed from V and 1 base from J, the gap between germline ends came to 7 bases. The CDR3 consists of 12 residues. Germline V gene lookup returns CDR1 SQVTM and CDR2 ANQGSEA. Carried by the TCR beta cDNA libraries were unique molecular identifiers. Each sample of roughly 0.9 to 11 million input T cells yielded around 500,000 cDNA molecules, so each molecule approximated one T cell. One entry per CDR3 protein, called by TCRdb with MiXCR from the PCR reads. This table holds 740,000 or so distinct CDR3 sequences, approximately 53% found once. The genes are TRBV29-1 and TRBJ2-4; D remains ambiguous. Sequencing used blood. This receptor was obtained from a girl between 5 and 17 years old with multiple sclerosis. As DNA, the CDR3 is TGCAGCGTGGATGGGGCCAAAAACATTCAGTACTTC. Translation gives CSVDGAKNIQYF.